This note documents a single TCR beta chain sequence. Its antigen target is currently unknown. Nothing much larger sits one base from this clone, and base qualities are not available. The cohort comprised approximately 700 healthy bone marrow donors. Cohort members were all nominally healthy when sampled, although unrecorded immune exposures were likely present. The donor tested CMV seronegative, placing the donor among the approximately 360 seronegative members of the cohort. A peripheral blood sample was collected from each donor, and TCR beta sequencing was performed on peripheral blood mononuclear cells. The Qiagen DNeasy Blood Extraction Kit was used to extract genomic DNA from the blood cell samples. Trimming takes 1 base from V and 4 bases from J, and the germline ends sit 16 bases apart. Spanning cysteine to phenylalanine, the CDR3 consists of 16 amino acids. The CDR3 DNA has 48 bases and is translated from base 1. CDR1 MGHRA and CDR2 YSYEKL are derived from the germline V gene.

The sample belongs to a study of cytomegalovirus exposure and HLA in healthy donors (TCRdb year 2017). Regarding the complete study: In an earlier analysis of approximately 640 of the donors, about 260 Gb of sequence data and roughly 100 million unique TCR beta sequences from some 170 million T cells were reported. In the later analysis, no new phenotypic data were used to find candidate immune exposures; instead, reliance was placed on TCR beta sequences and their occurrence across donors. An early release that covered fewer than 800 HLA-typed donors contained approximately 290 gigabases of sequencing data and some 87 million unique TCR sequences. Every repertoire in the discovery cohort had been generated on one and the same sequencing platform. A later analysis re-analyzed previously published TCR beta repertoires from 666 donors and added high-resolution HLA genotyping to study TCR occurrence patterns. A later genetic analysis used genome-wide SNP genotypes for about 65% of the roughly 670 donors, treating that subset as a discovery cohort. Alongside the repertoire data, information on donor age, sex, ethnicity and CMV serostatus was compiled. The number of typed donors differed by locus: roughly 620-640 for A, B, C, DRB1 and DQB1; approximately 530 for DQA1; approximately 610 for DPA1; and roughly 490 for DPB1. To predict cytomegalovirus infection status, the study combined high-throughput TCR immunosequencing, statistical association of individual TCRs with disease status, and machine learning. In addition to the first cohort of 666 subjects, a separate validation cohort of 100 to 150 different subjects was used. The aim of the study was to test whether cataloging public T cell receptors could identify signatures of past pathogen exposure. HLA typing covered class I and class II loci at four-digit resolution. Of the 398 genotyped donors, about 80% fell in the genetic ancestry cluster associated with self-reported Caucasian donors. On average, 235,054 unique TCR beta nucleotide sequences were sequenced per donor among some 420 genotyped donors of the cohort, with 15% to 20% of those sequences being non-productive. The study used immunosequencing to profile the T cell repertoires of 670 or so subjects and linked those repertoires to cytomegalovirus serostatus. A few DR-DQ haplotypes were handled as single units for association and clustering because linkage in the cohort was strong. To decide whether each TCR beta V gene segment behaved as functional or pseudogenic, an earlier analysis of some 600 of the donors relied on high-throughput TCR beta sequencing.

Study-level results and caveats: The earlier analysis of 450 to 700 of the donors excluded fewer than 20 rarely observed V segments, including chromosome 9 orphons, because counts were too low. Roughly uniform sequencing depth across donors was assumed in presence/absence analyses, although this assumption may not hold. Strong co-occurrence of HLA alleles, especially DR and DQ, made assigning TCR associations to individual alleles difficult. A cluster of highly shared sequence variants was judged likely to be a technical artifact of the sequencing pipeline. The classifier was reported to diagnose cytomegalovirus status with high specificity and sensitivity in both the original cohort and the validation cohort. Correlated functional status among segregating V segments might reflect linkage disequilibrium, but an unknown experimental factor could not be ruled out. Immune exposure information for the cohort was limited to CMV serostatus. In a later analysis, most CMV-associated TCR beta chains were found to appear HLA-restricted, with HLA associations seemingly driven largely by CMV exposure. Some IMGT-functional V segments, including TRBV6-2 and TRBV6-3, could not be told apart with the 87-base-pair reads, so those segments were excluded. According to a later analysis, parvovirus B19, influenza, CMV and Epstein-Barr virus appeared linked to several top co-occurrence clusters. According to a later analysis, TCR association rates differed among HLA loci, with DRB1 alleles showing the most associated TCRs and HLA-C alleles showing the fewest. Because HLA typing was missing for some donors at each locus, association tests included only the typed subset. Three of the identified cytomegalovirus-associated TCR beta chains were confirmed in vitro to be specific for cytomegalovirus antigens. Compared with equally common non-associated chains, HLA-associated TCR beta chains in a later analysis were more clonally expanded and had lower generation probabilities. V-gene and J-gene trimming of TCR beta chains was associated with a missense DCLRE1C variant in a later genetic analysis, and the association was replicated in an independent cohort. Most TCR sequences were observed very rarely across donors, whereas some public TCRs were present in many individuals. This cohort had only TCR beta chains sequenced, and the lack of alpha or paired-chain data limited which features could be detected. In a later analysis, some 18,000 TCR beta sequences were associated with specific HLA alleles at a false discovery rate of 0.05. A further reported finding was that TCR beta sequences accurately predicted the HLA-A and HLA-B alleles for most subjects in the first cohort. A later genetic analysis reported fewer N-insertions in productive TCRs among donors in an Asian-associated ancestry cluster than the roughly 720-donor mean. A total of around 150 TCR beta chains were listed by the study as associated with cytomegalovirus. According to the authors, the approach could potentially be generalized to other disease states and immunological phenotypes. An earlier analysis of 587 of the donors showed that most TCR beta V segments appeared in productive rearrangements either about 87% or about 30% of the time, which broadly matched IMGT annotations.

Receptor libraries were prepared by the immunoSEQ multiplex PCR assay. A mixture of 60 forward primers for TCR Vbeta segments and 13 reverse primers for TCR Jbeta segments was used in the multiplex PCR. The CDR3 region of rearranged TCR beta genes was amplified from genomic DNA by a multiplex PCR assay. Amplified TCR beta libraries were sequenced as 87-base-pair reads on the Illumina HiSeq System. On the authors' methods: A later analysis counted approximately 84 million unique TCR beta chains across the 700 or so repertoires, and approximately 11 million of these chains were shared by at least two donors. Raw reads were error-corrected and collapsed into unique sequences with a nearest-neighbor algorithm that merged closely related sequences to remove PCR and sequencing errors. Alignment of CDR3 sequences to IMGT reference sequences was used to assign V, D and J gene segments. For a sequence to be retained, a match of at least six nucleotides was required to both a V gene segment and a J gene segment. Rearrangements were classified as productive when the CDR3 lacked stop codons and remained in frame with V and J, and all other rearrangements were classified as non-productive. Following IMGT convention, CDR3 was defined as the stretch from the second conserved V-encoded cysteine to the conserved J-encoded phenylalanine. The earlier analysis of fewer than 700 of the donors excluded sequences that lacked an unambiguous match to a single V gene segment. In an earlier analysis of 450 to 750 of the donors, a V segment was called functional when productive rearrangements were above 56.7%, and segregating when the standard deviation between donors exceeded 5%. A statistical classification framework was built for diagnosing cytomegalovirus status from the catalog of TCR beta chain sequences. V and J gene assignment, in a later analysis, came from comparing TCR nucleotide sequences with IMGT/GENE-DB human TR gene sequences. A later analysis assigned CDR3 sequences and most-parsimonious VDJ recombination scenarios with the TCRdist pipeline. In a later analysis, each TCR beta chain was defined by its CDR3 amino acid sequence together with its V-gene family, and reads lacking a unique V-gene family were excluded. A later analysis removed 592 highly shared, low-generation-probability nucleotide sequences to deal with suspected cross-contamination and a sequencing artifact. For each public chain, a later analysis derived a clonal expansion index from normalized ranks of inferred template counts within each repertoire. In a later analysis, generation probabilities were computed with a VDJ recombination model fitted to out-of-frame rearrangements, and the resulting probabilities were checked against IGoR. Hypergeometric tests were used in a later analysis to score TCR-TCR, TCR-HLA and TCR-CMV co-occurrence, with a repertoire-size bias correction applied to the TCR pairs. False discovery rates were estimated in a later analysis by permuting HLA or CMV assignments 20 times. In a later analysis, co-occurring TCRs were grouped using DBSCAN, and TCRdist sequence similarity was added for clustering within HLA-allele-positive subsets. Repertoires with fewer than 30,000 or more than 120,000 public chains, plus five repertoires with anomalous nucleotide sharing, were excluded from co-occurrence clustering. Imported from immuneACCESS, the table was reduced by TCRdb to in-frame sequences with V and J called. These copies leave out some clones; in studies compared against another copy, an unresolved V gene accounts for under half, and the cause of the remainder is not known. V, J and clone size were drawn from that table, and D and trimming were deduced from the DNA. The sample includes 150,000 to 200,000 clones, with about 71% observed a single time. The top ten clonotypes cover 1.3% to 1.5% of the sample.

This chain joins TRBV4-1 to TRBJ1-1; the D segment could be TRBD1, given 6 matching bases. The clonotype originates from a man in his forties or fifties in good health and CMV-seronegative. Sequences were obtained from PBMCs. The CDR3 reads CASSQGNRERGTEAFF. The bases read TGCGCCAGCAGCCAAGGAAACAGGGAAAGGGGCACTGAAGCTTTCTTT.